The 25 T cell receptor beta chains given below trace back to one sample, sequenced in a study of shared clonotypes between healthy human individuals. Repertoires were generated with immunoSEQ multiplex PCR, while TCRdb's copy carries only in-frame clones and drops some. The sample has approximately 740,000 clones; 74% are singletons. The material sequenced was memory CD4+ T cells sorted from blood. The subset was: CD45RA-negative fraction. All receptors derive from a woman aged 30 to 39 in good health.

Of note for this clone: Other DNA variants within this sample encode the same CDR3. This chain links TRBV6-1 with TRBJ1-3, with D unclear. Germline values: CDR1 MNHNS, CDR2 SASEGT. V was cut by 4 bases and J by 0 bases, with 7 bases left in between. The CDR3 has 14 amino acids. The DNA for the CDR3 is TGTGCCAGCAGTGCAGCTAACTCTGGAAACACCATATATTTT. As protein: CASSAANSGNTIYF.

The chain uses TRBV5-6 and TRBJ2-7; tentative D call: TRBD2 (6 bases). This CDR3 comprises 14 residues. V lost 1 base to trimming and J lost 4 bases, with 12 bases between them. Germline V lookup: CDR1 SGHDT, CDR2 YYEEEE. The CDR3: CASSLSGRQYEQYF. CDR3 nucleotide sequence: TGTGCCAGCAGCTTGTCCGGGAGACAGTACGAGCAGTACTTC.

About this clone: Other DNA sequences in this sample translate to the same CDR3. V usage is TRBV15 and J usage is TRBJ1-2; D is unresolved. Germline V gene sequence: CDR1 LNHNV, CDR2 YYDKDF (reference sequence). The CDR3 contains 15 residues. Trimming removed 0 bases from V and 2 bases from J, with 10 bases in between. CDR3 bases: TGTGCCACCAGCAGAGATCCCCAAGGGAACTATGGCTACACCTTC. Translation gives CATSRDPQGNYGYTF.

Notes on this clone: The sample contains more than one DNA sequence encoding this CDR3. The chain links TRBV11-2 to TRBJ2-5; the D is unclear. The CDR3 length is 12 residues. Trimming removed 1 base at V and 5 bases at J, with 5 bases between. Germline CDR1 reads SGHAT; CDR2 reads FQNNGV. DNA of the CDR3: TGTGCCAGCAGCTTAGGTGCCGAGACCCAGTACTTC. It specifies CASSLGAETQYF.

V gene TRBV19 combines with J gene TRBJ2-7, with 8 bases aligning to TRBD1. The CDR3 contains 14 residues. Germline V lookup: CDR1 LNHDA, CDR2 SQIVND (reference sequence). After removal of 5 bases from V and 5 bases from J, the junction contained 8 bases not matched to a gene. This chain's CDR3 is CASSPGQGVNEQYF. The CDR3 coding sequence is TGTGCCAGTAGTCCCGGACAGGGCGTCAACGAGCAGTACTTC.

Notes on this clone: Distinct nucleotide sequences in the sample also encode this CDR3. The rearrangement links TRBV5-1 to TRBJ2-1; 7 nucleotides line up with TRBD2. Trimming took 2 bases from V and 2 from J; bases not matched to a gene: 4. Germline V lookup: CDR1 SGHRS, CDR2 YFSETQ. The CDR3 runs to 15 residues. CDR3 DNA: TGCGCCAGCAGCTTAACTAGCGCCGCCTACAATGAGCAGTTCTTC. This sequence encodes CASSLTSAAYNEQFF.

This clone is a singleton in its sample. The DNA of the CDR3 is TGTGCCAGCAGTCGTATAGTAGTAGGCGGCAATCAGCCCCAGCATTTT. Encoded protein: CASSRIVVGGNQPQHF. V usage is TRBV6-6 and J usage is TRBJ1-5; no clear D gene. The CDR3 is made up of 16 amino acids. The germline V and J ends were trimmed by 5 bases and 2 bases, with 16 bases remaining between them. Germline V gives CDR1 MNHNY, CDR2 SVGAGI (reference sequence).

The gene calls are TRBV2 and TRBJ2-6; D unresolved. The V gene's germline CDR1 is SNHLY and CDR2 FYNNEI. CDR3 size: 15 residues. V was trimmed by 3 bases and J by 2 bases, leaving 8 bases between them. The CDR3 region is CASSDLGAGANVLTF. In DNA form, the CDR3 reads TGTGCCAGCAGTGATTTAGGAGCTGGGGCCAACGTCCTGACTTTC.

The genes are TRBV28 and TRBJ2-1; 10 bases are shared with TRBD2. Trimming removed 2 bases from V and 5 bases from J; junction bases left unmatched: 15. The CDR3 length is 19 residues. Germline assignment: CDR1 MDHEN and CDR2 SYDVKM. The CDR3: CASSLRDVLASGGHNEQFF. The CDR3, as DNA: TGTGCCAGCAGTTTACGCGACGTTCTCGCTAGCGGGGGCCACAATGAGCAGTTCTTC. The whole variable domain, remainder taken from reference TRBV28 and TRBJ2-1, is DVKVTQSSRYLVKRTGEKVFLECVQDMDHENMFWYRQDPGLGLRLIYFSYDVKMKEKGDIPEGYSVSREKKERFSLILESASTNQTSMYLCASSLRDVLASGGHNEQFFGPGTRLTVL.

This chain joins TRBV19 and TRBJ1-5; D might be TRBD1 (6 bases). V lost 3 bases, J lost 0 bases, and 9 bases lay in between. This CDR3 comprises 15 residues. Germline CDR1 reads LNHDA; CDR2 reads SQIVND (reference sequence). CDR3 in amino acids: CASSIGQNSNQPQHF. The CDR3 region has the DNA TGTGCCAGTAGTATCGGACAGAATAGCAATCAGCCCCAGCATTTT.

The rearrangement joins TRBV27 to TRBJ2-7, with a weak D call TRBD2 (5 bases). Trimming removed 6 bases from V and 4 bases from J, with 7 bases in between. Germline V CDR1 and CDR2: MNHEY, SMNVEV (reference sequence). CDR3 length: 11 residues. The CDR3 reads CASRRGYEQYF. Here the CDR3 DNA reads TGTGCCAGCAGGCGAGGGTACGAGCAGTACTTC.

This clone was seen just once. The rearrangement links TRBV27 to TRBJ2-3, with 10 bases that match TRBD2. The CDR3 has 14 amino acids. The V gene's germline CDR1 is MNHEY and CDR2 SMNVEV (reference sequence). V lost 6 bases to trimming and J lost 6 bases; unmatched junction nucleotides: 6. CDR3 in DNA: TGTGCCAGCAGGCCAGCGGGAGGGCCGGATACGCAGTATTTT. Its protein is CASRPAGGPDTQYF.

This sequence joins TRBV7-2 and TRBJ2-7; D may be TRBD2 (7 bases). V gave up 4 bases and J gave up 2 bases, with 12 bases separating them. CDR3 length: 14 residues. Germline V CDR1 and CDR2: SGHTA, FQGNSA. The CDR3 region is CASSWKGGAYEQYF. The CDR3 coding sequence is TGTGCCAGCAGCTGGAAGGGGGGGGCCTACGAGCAGTACTTC.

This clone has a count of ten or more. The DNA of the CDR3 is TGTGCCAGCAACAACCCGACAGGGGGCACAGAGACCCAGTACTTC. Its translation: CASNNPTGGTETQYF. The rearrangement uses TRBV7-9 and TRBJ2-5; 10 nucleotides line up with TRBD1. CDR3 length equals 15 residues. CDR1 and CDR2 from the germline V gene are SEHNR and FQNEAQ (reference sequence). The J segment lost 4 bases and the V segment lost 7 bases, leaving 9 bases of the junction unmatched.

The CDR3 sequence: CASGPDSARGETQYF. In DNA form, the CDR3 reads TGTGCTAGTGGTCCGGATAGCGCCCGTGGGGAGACCCAGTACTTC. The chain uses TRBV12-5 and TRBJ2-5; D perhaps matches TRBD2 (5 bases). The V gene's germline CDR1 is LGHNT and CDR2 FRNRAP. CDR3 size: 15 residues. Trimming cost V 5 bases and J 5 bases, with 18 bases left between them.

The chain uses TRBV5-5 and TRBJ2-7, with D tentatively TRBD1 or TRBD2 (5 bases each). The germline gives CDR1 SGHKS, CDR2 YYEKEE (reference sequence). CDR3 length: 13 residues. V was trimmed by 4 bases and J by 7 bases, leaving 15 bases between them. CDR3 residues: CASSRGPSLEQYF. The CDR3 region has the DNA TGTGCCAGCAGCCGGGGACCTTCCTTGGAGCAGTACTTC.

This rearrangement joins TRBV5-6 to TRBJ2-5; a possible D gene is TRBD1 (5 bases). The V gene's germline CDR1 is SGHDT and CDR2 YYEEEE. Trimming removed 0 bases at V and 5 bases at J, with 5 bases between. CDR3 length: 12 amino acids. CDR3 bases: TGTGCCAGCAGCTTGGACAGGGAGACCCAGTACTTC. Amino acids: CASSLDRETQYF.

The chain is built from TRBV19 and TRBJ2-5, with 7 bases fitting TRBD2. V lost 7 bases, J lost 4 bases, and 12 bases stayed unmatched. The CDR3 sequence is 15 residues long. CDR1 and CDR2 from the germline V gene are LNHDA and SQIVND (reference sequence). The CDR3 protein is CASMIHRGGRETQYF. The CDR3 region has the DNA TGTGCCAGTATGATTCATCGGGGAGGGCGAGAGACCCAGTACTTC. Full variable domain (rest looked up from reference TRBV19 and TRBJ2-5): DGGITQSPKYLFRKEGQNVTLSCEQNLNHDAMYWYRQDPGQGLRLIYYSQIVNDFQKGDIAEGYSVSREKKESFPLTVTSAQKNPTAFYLCASMIHRGGRETQYFGPGTRLLVL.

Turning to this clone: Other DNA sequences of this sample code for an identical CDR3. The V call is TRBV5-1, the J call TRBJ2-7; no reliable D call. Trimming pared 2 bases from V and 7 bases from J, leaving 13 bases between. The germline V gene encodes CDR1 SGHRS and CDR2 YFSETQ. The CDR3 loop spans 13 amino acids. Here the CDR3 DNA reads TGCGCCAGCAGCTTCGGGCAGGTGGGTGAGCAGTACTTC. The encoded protein is CASSFGQVGEQYF. Full variable domain (rest looked up from reference TRBV5-1 and TRBJ2-7): KAGVTQTPRYLIKTRGQQVTLSCSPISGHRSVSWYQQTPGQGLQFLFEYFSETQRNKGNFPGRFSGRQFSNSRSEMNVSTLELGDSALYLCASSFGQVGEQYFGPGTRLTVT.

With regard to this clone: Distinct nucleotide sequences in the sample also encode this CDR3. The gene calls are TRBV4-1 and TRBJ1-5, with TRBD1 as a possible D gene (6 bases). The CDR3 consists of 16 residues. Germline CDR1 is MGHRA and CDR2 is YSYEKL. V shed 0 bases and J shed 4 bases, with 13 bases lying between them. The CDR3 protein is CASSQDPGGWNQPQHF. The CDR3 DNA sequence: TGCGCCAGCAGCCAAGATCCCGGGGGCTGGAATCAGCCCCAGCATTTT.

This clone was seen more than once but under ten times. The V and J genes are TRBV29-1 and TRBJ2-5; D is uncertain. V was trimmed by 8 bases and J by 0 bases, leaving 19 bases between them. The germline V gene has CDR1 SQVTM and CDR2 ANQGSEA. The CDR3 sequence is 15 residues long. The CDR3 DNA is TGCAGCCTGATCCCTGGAGACGGAAACCAAGAGACCCAGTACTTC. It is translated as CSLIPGDGNQETQYF.

This clone was found many times. The chain has TRBV28 and TRBJ1-2; D gene ambiguous. Trimming pared 1 base from V and 2 bases from J, leaving 17 bases between. This CDR3 contains 17 residues. CDR1 MDHEN and CDR2 SYDVKM come from the germline V gene. The CDR3 loop is CASSLLNPGPANYGYTF. DNA of the CDR3: TGTGCCAGCAGTTTATTAAATCCCGGACCTGCGAACTATGGCTACACCTTC.

The V call is TRBV18, the J call TRBJ2-7; 14 bases are shared with TRBD2. Trimming took 3 bases from V and 6 from J; bases not matched to a gene: 4. This CDR3 is built from 15 residues. Per the germline V gene, CDR1 is KGHSH and CDR2 is LQKENI. The CDR3 loop reads CASSPGTSGSSEQYF. CDR3 DNA sequence: TGTGCCAGCTCACCTGGGACTAGCGGGAGTTCCGAGCAGTACTTC.

The chain uses TRBV2 and TRBJ1-5; perhaps TRBD1 as D (6 bases). The CDR3 has 14 residues. Trimming cost V 2 bases and J 5 bases, with 10 bases left between them. The germline CDR1 and CDR2 sequences are SNHLY and FYNNEI. Here the CDR3 DNA reads TGTGCCAGCAGTGAACAGGGGCGAGATCAGCCCCAGCATTTT. Its protein product is CASSEQGRDQPQHF.

The gene calls are TRBV7-9 and TRBJ2-1; D is unresolved. Germline V gives CDR1 SEHNR, CDR2 FQNEAQ (reference sequence). This CDR3 comprises 16 residues. Deletions cut 0 bases from V and 1 base from J, with 10 bases between. The CDR3: CASSLAASMSYNEQFF. CDR3 DNA sequence: TGTGCCAGCAGCTTAGCGGCGAGTATGTCCTACAATGAGCAGTTCTTC.